Detailed here is one TCR beta chain. What it binds is not known. One end of the junction is discordant with germline, which a read error may explain. This CDR3 region has 14 residues. Germline V gene sequence: CDR1 SSHAT, CDR2 FNYEAQ (reference sequence). This record belongs to a study of T cell responses to AZD1222 COVID-19 vaccine. Method: immunoSEQ multiplex PCR; TCRdb's copy keeps in-frame clones and lacks some. The sample holds roughly 100,000 clones; 75% to 90% are singletons and the top ten take about 20%. Findings and limits, study-wide: Donors in the cohort were predominantly white British and more often female, and clonal diversity was possibly underestimated. Of spike-specific TCRs, nearly half reportedly target regions left unmutated in variants. Spike-wide vaccine-associated CD4 TCRs dominated at 160-218 and 743-854.

This receptor was identified in an adult in good health. Source: peripheral blood, taken on day 0 of AZD1222 vaccination. This chain links TRBV7-7 with TRBJ2-3, with D perhaps TRBD2 (6 bases). The CDR3 loop is CASSKGLSTDTQYF. The CDR3 nucleotides are TGTGCTAGCAGCAAGGGACTGAGCACAGATACGCAGTATTTT.